Each of the 4 T cell receptor beta chains below was sequenced from the same sample in a study of T cell responses to AZD1222 COVID-19 vaccine. Profiling relied on immunoSEQ multiplex PCR, and the TCRdb table lists in-frame clones only, not all of them. The repertoire has around 99,000 clones, just over 90% of them found once; the top ten carry more than 9.5%. This sample comprised peripheral blood, obtained on day 0 of AZD1222 vaccination. These receptors came from an adult in good health.

The rearrangement joins TRBV19 to TRBJ1-1; D remains unclear. Germline assignment: CDR1 LNHDA and CDR2 SQIVND (reference sequence). The length of the CDR3 is 17 residues. Trimming pared 0 bases from V and 7 bases from J, leaving 21 bases between. The CDR3 reads CASSIDDVGWGGNEAFF. For the CDR3, the DNA is TGTGCCAGTAGTATAGACGACGTAGGGTGGGGAGGGAATGAAGCTTTCTTT.

This clone has just one count. The V and J genes are TRBV7-8 and TRBJ1-1; D gene ambiguous. With 5 bases removed from V and 0 bases from J, the gap between germline ends came to 7 bases. Germline CDR1 and CDR2: SGHVS and FQNEAQ. The CDR3 covers 13 residues. The CDR3 DNA is TGTGCCAGCAGCCCAGCGGTGAACACTGAAGCTTTCTTT. It is translated as CASSPAVNTEAFF.

Here the CDR3 DNA reads TGTGCCAGCAGCTTATCCACAGGGGTGGGGTATGGCTACACCTTC. Translating it yields CASSLSTGVGYGYTF. The chain joins TRBV7-9 to TRBJ1-2, with 7 bases that match TRBD1. This CDR3 contains 15 residues. V dropped 2 bases and J dropped 5; count of bases not matched to a gene: 8. The germline V gene has CDR1 SEHNR and CDR2 FQNEAQ (reference sequence).

The J gene is TRBJ1-5, the V gene TRBV28; no reliable D call. V was cut by 7 bases and J by 0 bases, with 16 bases left in between. CDR1 is MDHEN, CDR2 SYDVKM, per germline. The CDR3 is 16 amino acids. The CDR3 DNA follows: TGTGCCAGCACCCTTCTCCCGGATTATAGCAATCAGCCCCAGCATTTT. Translating gives CASTLLPDYSNQPQHF.